This T cell receptor beta chain is from a study of blood T cell repertoires in COVID-19. Trimming stripped 5 bases from V and 4 bases from J, with 11 bases between. The length of the CDR3 is 14 residues. In germline, CDR1 is SGHTA, CDR2 FQGNSA. Original analysis: Amplification of reference gene primers was used by the study to estimate nucleated cell counts. Profiling relied on immunoSEQ multiplex PCR, and the TCRdb table lists in-frame clones only, not all of them. V, J and clone size are taken as reported in that table, and D and trimming were inferred from the DNA itself. The sample records 70,000 or so clones, approximately 78% being singletons.

This receptor was taken from a woman aged 80 or over with acute or convalescent COVID-19. J is TRBJ2-2 and V is TRBV7-2, with a weak D call TRBD1 (5 bases). The sequenced material came from peripheral blood. CDR3 nucleotide sequence: TGTGCCAGCAGCGCCGGACATTTCACCGGGGAGCTGTTTTTT. Its protein is CASSAGHFTGELFF.